The present TCR beta chain was sequenced within a study of beta chain features in type 1 diabetes. Study findings and constraints: Fewer junction insertions and more nucleotide deletions appeared in type 1 diabetes patients. Sequencing the cDNA could make cells with high TCR expression show up more than they should. In all four CD4+ subsets, TCRB CDR3 length was significantly, moderately reduced in type 1 diabetes. Amplification by PCR could prefer shorter templates, with the same effect in patients and controls.

Every isolated RNA sample was fully reverse transcribed, so sequencing captured expressed TCRB transcripts. Here immunoSEQ multiplex PCR was the method, and the copy in TCRdb shows in-frame clones only, minus some. The sample records about 250,000 clones, approximately 11% being singletons. As concerns this clone: Its antigen remains unidentified.

V was pared by 0 bases and J by 2 bases, with 11 bases between. Germline-derived CDR1 and CDR2 are SGDLS and YYNGEE. The CDR3 runs 15 residues. The TCR was taken from a man between 25 and 39 years old with type 1 diabetes. The specimen sequenced was naive CD4+ T cells from blood. The rearrangement links TRBV9 to TRBJ2-5, with D possibly matching TRBD2 (7 bases). The CDR3 region is CASSVAEGGQETQYF. The CDR3, as DNA: TGTGCCAGCAGCGTAGCAGAGGGGGGGCAAGAGACCCAGTACTTC.